A single sample is the source of the 12 T cell receptor beta chains below, sequenced in a study of cytomegalovirus exposure and HLA in healthy donors. PCR involved 60 Vbeta and 13 Jbeta primers. Only in-frame clones appear in the TCRdb table, and some are missing; sequencing was by immunoSEQ multiplex PCR. The sample includes about 120,000 clones, around 75% of them seen just once. The sequencing input was PBMCs. The receptors come from a woman aged 18-30 years in good health and CMV-seronegative.

The genes are TRBV19 and TRBJ2-1; D is possibly TRBD1 (5 bases). CDR1 and CDR2 from the germline V gene are LNHDA and SQIVND (reference sequence). The CDR3 totals 12 residues. V dropped 5 bases and J dropped 12 bases, with 14 bases sitting between them. The CDR3 is CASSSSDSLQFF. The DNA for the CDR3 is TGTGCCAGTAGTTCTTCCGACAGTCTGCAGTTCTTC.

The genes are TRBV6-1 and TRBJ1-1, with a weak D call TRBD1 (5 bases). The germline V and J ends were trimmed by 7 bases and 5 bases, with 20 bases remaining between them. Per germline, CDR1 MNHNS and CDR2 SASEGT. The CDR3 length is 15 residues. The CDR3 spells CASTSRWGDETEAFF. The CDR3 DNA sequence: TGTGCCAGCACCTCCAGGTGGGGGGACGAGACTGAAGCTTTCTTT.

This sequence joins TRBV18 and TRBJ1-2; 12 nucleotides align to TRBD1. The CDR3 is made up of 15 amino acids. Germline CDR1 reads KGHSH; CDR2 reads LQKENI. J lost 6 bases, V lost 3 bases, and 5 bases had no gene match. This chain's CDR3 is CASSPGTGGGNGYTF. The CDR3 DNA reads as TGTGCCAGCTCACCTGGGACAGGGGGCGGTAATGGCTACACCTTC.

The chain employs TRBV29-1 and TRBJ1-1; TRBD1 matches 7 bases. V was clipped by 0 bases and J by 9 bases; unmatched bases: 13. Germline V lookup: CDR1 SQVTM, CDR2 ANQGSEA. This CDR3 has 15 amino acids. The CDR3 sequence: CSVEESGTALLKAFF. DNA for the CDR3: TGCAGCGTTGAAGAGTCAGGGACAGCCCTTCTGAAAGCTTTCTTT.

The table lists this clone with a few counts. The chain combines TRBV28 with TRBJ2-3; D perhaps matches TRBD2 (7 bases). V was shortened by 8 bases and J by 4 bases, with 25 bases between the two germline ends. The CDR3 runs to 17 residues. CDR1 is MDHEN, CDR2 SYDVKM, per germline. CDR3 sequence (DNA): TGTGCCAGCCGTGTGGGGTTGGGGGGGCTTTGGGCAGATACGCAGTATTTT. It translates to CASRVGLGGLWADTQYF.

This chain links TRBV27 with TRBJ2-5, with 9 bases that match TRBD2. This CDR3 comprises 14 residues. Germline lookup yields CDR1 MNHEY and CDR2 SMNVEV (reference sequence). Trimming cost V 6 bases and J 4 bases; bases outside gene matches: 6. The CDR3 here is CASSPSGDLETQYF. The CDR3 coding sequence is TGTGCCAGCAGCCCTAGCGGGGATTTAGAGACCCAGTACTTC.

This sequence joins TRBV7-4 and TRBJ1-5; D remains ambiguous. The germline V gene has CDR1 SGHVT and CDR2 SQSDAQ. Trimming pared 4 bases from V and 0 bases from J, leaving 13 bases between. This CDR3 is built from 16 residues. CDR3 coding DNA: TGTGCCAGCAGCTCTCCCACCGGGGATAGCAATCAGCCCCAGCATTTT. Amino acids: CASSSPTGDSNQPQHF.

The chain couples TRBV14 to TRBJ1-1, with D unresolved. With 2 bases removed from V and 7 bases from J, the gap between germline ends came to 11 bases. The CDR3 loop spans 13 amino acids. CDR1 SGHDN and CDR2 FVKESK come from the germline V gene. The CDR3 region has the DNA TGTGCCAGCAGCCAATCCTTCAGAAGTGAAGCTTTCTTT. Protein: CASSQSFRSEAFF.

The rearrangement uses TRBV28 and TRBJ1-2, with 9 bases matching TRBD1. Germline loops: CDR1 MDHEN, CDR2 SYDVKM. There are 15 residues in the CDR3. V shed 5 bases and J 5 bases; nucleotides not matched to a gene: 9. CDR3 loop: CASSVTMTGGYGYTF. Here the CDR3 DNA reads TGTGCCAGCAGTGTTACTATGACAGGGGGGTATGGCTACACCTTC.

This chain connects TRBV13 to TRBJ1-2; TRBD1 agrees at 8 bases. This CDR3 comprises 14 residues. Germline V gives CDR1 PRHDT, CDR2 FYEKMQ (reference sequence). J was trimmed by 6 bases and V by 4 bases; bases with no gene match: 7. In DNA, the CDR3 is TGTGCCAGCAGCTCCGACGGGACAGGCAATGGCTACACCTTC. It codes for CASSSDGTGNGYTF.

This chain joins TRBV7-2 and TRBJ1-2, with 7 bases identical to TRBD1. There are 13 residues in the CDR3. Germline V lookup: CDR1 SGHTA, CDR2 FQGNSA. Germline trimming cut 2 bases from V and 6 bases from J; bases unmatched to any gene: 3. CDR3 bases: TGTGCCAGCAGCTTAACGACAGGGCATGGCTACACCTTC. This translates into CASSLTTGHGYTF.

This chain joins TRBV6-4 and TRBJ1-2; TRBD1 matches 7 bases. The CDR3 has 18 residues. The germline gives CDR1 MRHNA, CDR2 SNTAGT. V lost 0 bases to trimming and J lost 4 bases; unmatched junction nucleotides: 14. CDR3 in DNA: TGTGCCAGCAGTGACTCGATGGACAGGAGACCGGTATCCTATGGCTACACCTTC. Protein product: CASSDSMDRRPVSYGYTF.